This entry lists 14 T cell receptor beta chains sequenced from one sample in a study of neoadjuvant nivolumab and ipilimumab in lung cancer. Sequencing used immunoSEQ multiplex PCR; TCRdb keeps in-frame clones, though not all of them. Of some 9,700 clones detected, around 77% appear once; the ten largest clones hold 7.5%. The sequenced sample was tumor tissue, obtained after neoadjuvant nivolumab, alone or with ipilimumab, at or shortly before surgery. Receptors originate from an adult with non-small cell lung cancer. Some clones in this sample may be carry-over from other donors' samples.

This clone has just a few counts. The rearrangement links TRBV27 to TRBJ1-2; D call uncertain. V lost 3 bases and J lost 3, with 8 bases in between. Looked up from germline, CDR1 is MNHEY and CDR2 is SMNVEV (reference sequence). The length of the CDR3 is 13 residues. CDR3 region: CASSFGRYYGYTF. CDR3 coding DNA: TGTGCCAGCAGTTTCGGCAGATACTATGGCTACACCTTC.

The rearrangement joins TRBV10-3 to TRBJ2-7, with D hard to call. V was cut by 0 bases and J by 2 bases, with 11 bases left in between. The CDR3 spans 15 residues. The germline CDR1 and CDR2 sequences are ENHRY and SYGVKD. CDR3 region: CAISESKAGTYEQYF. The CDR3 DNA reads TGTGCCATCAGTGAGTCGAAGGCAGGTACCTACGAGCAGTACTTC.

This clone is deemed medium-sized. The rearrangement links TRBV2 to TRBJ2-1; D is perhaps TRBD1 (5 bases). The CDR3 consists of 17 residues. The ends were cut back, 7 bases at V and 1 base at J, with 20 bases in the middle. CDR1 is SNHLY, CDR2 FYNNEI, per germline. CDR3 residues: CASNRGQISRSYNEQFF. The CDR3 DNA sequence: TGTGCCAGCAATAGGGGCCAAATTTCAAGGTCCTACAATGAGCAGTTCTTC.

The chain links TRBV6-5 to TRBJ1-2; 12 bases are a match to TRBD1. CDR3 length equals 14 residues. CDR1 MNHEY and CDR2 SVGAGI come from the germline V gene. The junction had 8 bases not matched to a gene; V was cut back by 11 bases and J by 4 bases. The CDR3 DNA is TGTGCCGCAGGGGGACAGGGGGCAGGCTATGGCTACACCTTC. Residues: CAAGGQGAGYGYTF.

This rearrangement joins TRBV18 to TRBJ2-7; weak D call: TRBD2 (6 bases). Germline-derived CDR1 and CDR2 are KGHSH and LQKENI. V lost 6 bases and J lost 3, with 30 bases in between. The CDR3 is 19 amino acids. The CDR3 here is CASSPTLGTAVGEDYEQYF. Here the CDR3 DNA reads TGTGCCAGCTCCCCAACGCTAGGGACCGCCGTGGGGGAGGACTACGAGCAGTACTTC.

The genes are TRBV19 and TRBJ2-7; D is ambiguous. Trimming took 2 bases from V and 2 from J, leaving 4 bases between them. Germline V gene data show CDR1 as LNHDA and CDR2 as SQIVND (reference sequence). The CDR3 is made up of 12 amino acids. The CDR3 bases are TGTGCCAGTAGTATACCCCCCTACGAGCAGTACTTC. It yields the protein CASSIPPYEQYF.

The J gene is TRBJ1-2, the V gene TRBV2, with 8 bases fitting TRBD1. Per the germline V gene, CDR1 is SNHLY and CDR2 is FYNNEI. This CDR3 is 16 amino acids long. The J segment lost 4 bases and the V segment lost 6 bases, leaving 13 bases of the junction unmatched. CDR3 in DNA: TGTGCCAGCAGCCTGGACAGGGAAAGGGGTTTCTATGGCTACACCTTC. Translated: CASSLDRERGFYGYTF.

The chain couples TRBV18 to TRBJ2-7; TRBD2 agrees at 13 bases. The germline CDR1 and CDR2 sequences are KGHSH and LQKENI. V dropped 3 bases and J dropped 5; count of bases not matched to a gene: 7. This CDR3 comprises 16 residues. CDR3 DNA sequence: TGTGCCAGCTCACCGTCGACTAGCGGGAGGTTAAACGAGCAGTACTTC. This codes for CASSPSTSGRLNEQYF.

DNA of the CDR3: TGTGCCAGCAGCGCGGAGGGGCCCCCCTACGAGCAGTACTTC. Protein product: CASSAEGPPYEQYF. The chain employs TRBV9 and TRBJ2-7; possible D gene TRBD2, 6 bases. Trimming removed 3 bases from V and 2 bases from J, with 12 bases in between. This CDR3 region has 14 residues. Per the germline V gene, CDR1 is SGDLS and CDR2 is YYNGEE.

The chain uses TRBV5-1 and TRBJ2-1; D is perhaps TRBD2 (6 bases). The CDR3 consists of 16 residues. Germline values: CDR1 SGHRS, CDR2 YFSETQ. With 4 bases removed from V and 8 bases from J, the gap between germline ends came to 22 bases. CDR3 bases: TGCGCCAGCAGCCCGGGGACTCCCGCCGGACCCCATGAGCAGTTCTTC. Translation gives CASSPGTPAGPHEQFF.

The V gene is TRBV5-4, the J gene TRBJ1-2, with a weak D call TRBD1 (5 bases). The V and J ends lost 0 bases and 2 bases respectively, with 14 bases between them. The V gene's germline CDR1 is SGHNT and CDR2 YYREEE (reference sequence). CDR3 length equals 16 residues. CDR3 protein: CASSLAGGNTNYGYTF. The CDR3 DNA follows: TGTGCCAGCAGCTTGGCCGGGGGTAACACAAACTATGGCTACACCTTC.

The chain recombines TRBV5-4 with TRBJ2-5, with TRBD1 matching over 9 bases. Looked up from germline, CDR1 is SGHNT and CDR2 is YYREEE (reference sequence). The CDR3 is 16 residues long. The V gene end was trimmed by 4 bases and the J gene end by 7 bases; junction bases not matched to a gene: 14. CDR3 sequence: CASSLWAEGQGGTQYF. CDR3 DNA sequence: TGTGCCAGCAGCCTGTGGGCCGAGGGACAGGGAGGGACCCAGTACTTC.

J is TRBJ2-7 and V is TRBV6-5; D ambiguous. CDR1 is MNHEY, CDR2 SVGAGI, per germline. Trimming shortened V by 0 bases and J by 3 bases, and 12 bases separated the two germline ends. The CDR3 covers 15 residues. Here the CDR3 DNA reads TGTGCCAGCAGTTACTCGATACCAAGCGACTACGAGCAGTACTTC. Translation gives CASSYSIPSDYEQYF.

This clone was counted between two and nine times. The genes are TRBV2 and TRBJ2-2; D is ambiguous. Trimming stripped 6 bases from V and 1 base from J, with 0 bases between. Germline V gene lookup returns CDR1 SNHLY and CDR2 FYNNEI. The CDR3 length is 11 residues. The CDR3 protein is CASRNTGELFF. CDR3 nucleotides: TGTGCCAGCAGGAACACCGGGGAGCTGTTTTTT.